The 24 T cell receptor beta chains presented below share a single source sample, sequenced in a study of response to subunit inactivated influenza vaccine. From the RT-PCR reads, TCRdb called clonotypes with MiXCR, one entry per CDR3 protein. This sample has about 540,000 distinct CDR3 sequences, with approximately 20% found just once. This sample was also put to use in a study of T cells expressing NK-cell markers. Per that paper: Beta-chain TCR cDNA was generated via 5'RACE template switching with UMIs.

Sequences were derived from CD4+ T cells sorted from PBMCs, sampled 11 to 12 days after vaccination. The receptors here all came from a man aged 50-59 years who received an inactivated influenza vaccine.

The table lists this clonotype with a few counts. The rearrangement joins TRBV7-6 to TRBJ1-3, with unresolved D. In germline, CDR1 is SGHVS, CDR2 FNYEAQ. The V and J ends lost 1 base and 8 bases respectively, with 12 bases between them. The CDR3 contains 14 residues. CDR3 sequence (DNA): TGTGCCAGCAGCTTAGAGCCCCCCACGCACACCATATATTTT. It is translated as CASSLEPPTHTIYF.

At least ten counts were recorded for this clonotype. The chain is built from TRBV20-1 and TRBJ2-1; 9 bases line up with TRBD2. The CDR3 covers 14 residues. CDR1 and CDR2 from the germline V gene are DFQATT and SNEGSKA (reference sequence). The J segment lost 4 bases and the V segment lost 3 bases, leaving 4 bases of the junction unmatched. Written as DNA, the CDR3 is TGCAGTGCTAGGCGGACTAGCGTTTACAATGAGCAGTTCTTC. This codes for CSARRTSVYNEQFF.

A few counts support this clonotype. The chain couples TRBV7-8 to TRBJ2-7; D may be TRBD1 (6 bases). Germline V lookup: CDR1 SGHVS, CDR2 FQNEAQ. Between the trimmed V and J ends, which lost 5 bases and 3 bases, there was a span of 17 bases. This CDR3 is built from 15 residues. The CDR3 loop is CASSRQDRYIYEQYF. The CDR3 DNA reads TGTGCCAGCAGCCGACAAGACAGGTACATCTACGAGCAGTACTTC.

This clonotype was picked up a small number of times. The chain has TRBV7-2 and TRBJ1-6; no reliable D call. Germline CDR1 SGHTA, CDR2 FQGNSA. The CDR3 has 15 amino acids. Trimming took off 2 bases at V and 10 bases at J, with 15 bases between the two ends. CDR3 bases: TGTGCCAGCAGCTTAAGTGGAGGTGAGGTCTCACCCCTCCACTTT. Its protein product is CASSLSGGEVSPLHF.

This chain uses TRBV20-1 with TRBJ2-4; tentatively, D is TRBD1 or TRBD2 (5 bases each). This CDR3 region has 14 residues. Germline CDR1 and CDR2: DFQATT and SNEGSKA (reference sequence). The V end was cut by 3 bases, the J end by 12 bases, with 21 bases between. The CDR3 nucleotides are TGCAGTGCTAGCCGTGAGGGGACGGGTGCCCCTCAGTACTTC. Residues: CSASREGTGAPQYF.

This clonotype was found a few times. The rearrangement uses TRBV27 and TRBJ2-1; 11 bases line up with TRBD2. CDR3 length: 15 residues. The junction had 6 bases not matched to a gene; V was cut back by 2 bases and J by 9 bases. The germline gives CDR1 MNHEY, CDR2 SMNVEV (reference sequence). CDR3 loop: CASSLRTSGRSEQFF. The CDR3 DNA sequence: TGTGCCAGCAGTTTACGCACTAGCGGGAGAAGTGAGCAGTTCTTC.

This chain uses TRBV11-2 with TRBJ2-7; no firm D call. Germline V gene data show CDR1 as SGHAT and CDR2 as FQNNGV. The CDR3 runs to 14 residues. Trimming cost V 0 bases and J 4 bases, with 10 bases left between them. In DNA form, the CDR3 reads TGTGCCAGCAGCTTAGATGGAAGGGCGTACGAGCAGTACTTC. It is translated as CASSLDGRAYEQYF.

Only a few counts were recorded for this clonotype. The chain carries TRBV7-2 and TRBJ2-3; D remains ambiguous. The CDR3 spans 15 residues. Germline CDR1 reads SGHTA; CDR2 reads FQGNSA. With 0 bases removed from V and 0 bases from J, the gap between germline ends came to 7 bases. CDR3 in DNA: TGTGCCAGCAGCTTAGCGGGCATTAGCACAGATACGCAGTATTTT. Amino acid sequence: CASSLAGISTDTQYF.

This clonotype came up a few times. V and J are TRBV7-9 and TRBJ2-1; D gene ambiguous. The germline V gene encodes CDR1 SEHNR and CDR2 FQNEAQ (reference sequence). There are 14 residues in the CDR3. V was clipped by 7 bases and J by 1 base, with 11 bases between them. The CDR3 spells CASTWPDSYNEQFF. For the CDR3, the DNA is TGTGCCAGCACCTGGCCGGATTCCTACAATGAGCAGTTCTTC.

V usage is TRBV7-9 and J usage is TRBJ2-5; D may be TRBD1 (6 bases). Trimming removed 1 base at V and 2 bases at J, with 11 bases between. Germline lookup yields CDR1 SEHNR and CDR2 FQNEAQ (reference sequence). The CDR3 is made up of 15 amino acids. In DNA form, the CDR3 reads TGTGCCAGCAGCTTAGATGGGGGCAGTCAAGAGACCCAGTACTTC. This translates into CASSLDGGSQETQYF.

The chain joins TRBV10-3 to TRBJ2-2; 7 bases map to TRBD1. The CDR3 sequence is 16 residues long. V lost 7 bases and J lost 2; bases outside the gene matches: 10. Germline lookup yields CDR1 ENHRY and CDR2 SYGVKD. The CDR3 region has the DNA TGTGCCATCAAAAAGACAGGGAAAAAAAACACCGGGGAGCTGTTTTTT. Its translation is CAIKKTGKKNTGELFF.

The J gene is TRBJ2-1, the V gene TRBV6-2 or TRBV6-3; TRBD2 matches at 12 bases. The CDR3 is 18 amino acids. The V gene end was trimmed by 5 bases and the J gene end by 7 bases; junction bases not matched to a gene: 15. Germline loops: CDR1 MNHEY, CDR2 SVGEGT. The CDR3 is CASSRRLAGVKAVNEQFF. The CDR3, as DNA: TGTGCCAGCAGTAGGCGACTAGCGGGAGTGAAGGCGGTTAATGAGCAGTTCTTC.

The chain links TRBV5-1 to TRBJ2-7; 9 bases agree with TRBD1. J lost 0 bases, V lost 7 bases, and 14 bases had no gene match. The CDR3 extends over 17 amino acids. In germline, CDR1 is SGHRS, CDR2 YFSETQ. CDR3 in amino acids: CASSGSTGGQGSYEQYF. CDR3 nucleotide sequence: TGCGCCAGCTCTGGTTCGACTGGGGGACAGGGCTCCTACGAGCAGTACTTC.

The rearrangement links TRBV20-1 to TRBJ1-2; no clear D. Between the trimmed V and J ends, which lost 2 bases and 11 bases, there was a span of 21 bases. The CDR3 has 14 residues. The germline CDR1 and CDR2 sequences are DFQATT and SNEGSKA (reference sequence). DNA for the CDR3: TGCAGTGCTAGACCCCCTGGGCGAGCCCTCGGTTACACCTTC. It codes for CSARPPGRALGYTF.

In its sample, this clonotype was seen a few times. The V and J genes are TRBV7-2 and TRBJ2-1; D is perhaps TRBD2 (5 bases). Germline-derived CDR1 and CDR2 are SGHTA and FQGNSA. The CDR3 contains 12 residues. Trimming cost V 2 bases and J 9 bases, with 8 bases left between them. The CDR3 spells CASSLYLAEQFF. Written as DNA, the CDR3 is TGTGCCAGCAGCTTATACCTAGCTGAGCAGTTCTTC.

Only a few counts were recorded for this clonotype. The chain joins TRBV11-2 to TRBJ2-1; D is tentatively TRBD1 or TRBD2 (5 bases each). V lost 0 bases and J lost 4, with 16 bases in between. Per the germline V gene, CDR1 is SGHAT and CDR2 is FQNNGV. This CDR3 contains 17 residues. CDR3 sequence reads: CASSLDLRVTEYNEQFF. The CDR3, as DNA: TGTGCCAGCAGCTTAGATCTGCGGGTGACAGAGTACAATGAGCAGTTCTTC.

This clonotype showed up just a few times. The genes are TRBV12-3 or TRBV12-4 and TRBJ2-4; 7 positions match TRBD1. After removal of 6 bases from V and 5 bases from J, the junction contained 4 bases not matched to a gene. The CDR3 runs to 13 residues. CDR3 nucleotides: TGTGCCAGCAGACAACAGGGGCAAAACATTCAGTACTTC. It encodes CASRQQGQNIQYF.

This clonotype was seen many times. V usage is TRBV12-3 or TRBV12-4 and J usage is TRBJ1-5; D gene uncertain. V was shortened by 3 bases and J by 2 bases, with 5 bases between the two germline ends. The CDR3 has 13 amino acids. In DNA, the CDR3 is TGTGCCAGCAGTTTTGTGGGCAATCAGCCCCAGCATTTT. Its translation is CASSFVGNQPQHF.

This chain connects TRBV10-3 to TRBJ2-1; 8 bases align to TRBD2. Germline values: CDR1 ENHRY, CDR2 SYGVKD. The CDR3 has 15 amino acids. Trimming took 5 bases from V and 2 from J; bases not matched to a gene: 5. This chain's CDR3 is CAISPTSEAYNEQFF. The CDR3 DNA reads as TGTGCCATCAGTCCGACTAGCGAAGCCTACAATGAGCAGTTCTTC.

The chain is built from TRBV3-1 and TRBJ2-1; D call uncertain. Trimming removed 2 bases at V and 9 bases at J, with 11 bases between. The CDR3 is 13 residues long. Germline V gene sequence: CDR1 LGHDT, CDR2 YNNKEL (reference sequence). CDR3 in DNA: TGTGCCAGCAGCCAAACGATAATAAGTGAGCAGTTCTTC. Translating gives CASSQTIISEQFF.

This clonotype has at least ten counts. The J gene is TRBJ2-3, the V gene TRBV4-3, with TRBD2 matching 9 bases. The V segment lost 0 bases and the J segment 4 bases; nucleotides outside the gene matches: 5. This CDR3 comprises 16 residues. Germline V gene data show CDR1 as LGHNA and CDR2 as YSLEER. The CDR3 here is CASSQDLRGGSDTQYF. In nucleotides, the CDR3 is TGCGCCAGCAGCCAAGATTTGCGGGGGGGATCAGATACGCAGTATTTT.

V is TRBV4-2 and J is TRBJ2-2; D is uncertain. The CDR3 contains 14 residues. Germline CDR1 is LGHNA and CDR2 is YNFKEQ. V was cut by 1 base and J by 2 bases, with 5 bases left in between. The CDR3 DNA follows: TGTGCCAGCAGCCAAGGCTATAACACCGGGGAGCTGTTTTTT. Protein product: CASSQGYNTGELFF.

V usage is TRBV7-2 and J usage is TRBJ2-3, with 9 bases that match TRBD1. The CDR3 is made up of 15 amino acids. J gave up 4 bases and V 6 bases, and 8 bases lay outside the gene matches. Germline V gene data show CDR1 as SGHTA and CDR2 as FQGNSA. The CDR3 nucleotides are TGTGCCAGCAGTTACCGGACAGGGGTGCCAGATACGCAGTATTTT. Amino acids: CASSYRTGVPDTQYF.

This clonotype was detected a few times. The chain carries TRBV15 and TRBJ2-3, with 9 positions matching TRBD2. Germline trimming cut 0 bases from V and 3 bases from J; bases unmatched to any gene: 16. The CDR3 loop spans 20 amino acids. Germline loops: CDR1 LNHNV, CDR2 YYDKDF (reference sequence). The chain's CDR3 is CATSRDPYRLAGVGTDTQYF. CDR3 DNA sequence: TGTGCCACCAGCAGAGATCCATATAGATTAGCGGGAGTTGGGACAGATACGCAGTATTTT.